The rows below give T cell receptor beta chains drawn from one sample of a study of CD8+CD57+ T cells in acquired aplastic anemia. TCRdb re-analysed the reads in MiXCR, keeping a single row per CDR3 protein. This table holds some 210,000 distinct CDR3 sequences, over 60% found once. Sequenced: sorted CD4+, CD8+, or CD8+CD57+ T cells (not recorded which) from PBMCs. Source of these receptors: a human donor in good health. Each CDR3 is given without its conserved first and last residue.

v_call	cdr3_aa
TRBV25-1	ASSEGGRGRTEAF
TRBV24-1	ATSDSATASETQY
TRBV7-9	ASSPKPDSLNEQF
TRBV28	ASSRDRDSQTYEQY
TRBV7-8	ASSLGRFNYGYT
TRBV19	ASSRQGPIYNEQF
TRBV24-1	ATSDVGLAGGNEQF
TRBV11-2	ASSLRRPRSTEGEAF
TRBV19	ASEQGYSYNSPLH
TRBV25-1	ASSLLGAHGNTIY
TRBV7-8	ASSPRTGGARSYGYT
TRBV9	ASSPISSYNEQF
TRBV7-2	ASSLARALAQQETQY
TRBV10-3	ATKGPGALAGELF
TRBV20-1	SVVPQGISYEQY
TRBV7-9	ASSLAVSGLTEAF
TRBV7-9	ASSLLAGDPTDTQY
TRBV10-3	AISVSGGGTGELF
TRBV9	ASSPRQGTSYEQY
TRBV24-1	ATSDAAGVGIRDTQY
TRBV19	ASQDLADTQY
TRBV7-9	ASRPSGQYEKLF
TRBV3-1	ASSQGETEGIYEQY
TRBV5-8	ASSLGNSYEQY
TRBV5-1	ASSQEAGREQY
TRBV6-5	ASSYGQDSYEQY
TRBV5-4	ASSPNRVETQY
TRBV10-2	ASRVTGTGTTGELF
TRBV24-1	ATSQTANTGELF
TRBV3-1	ASSPRLNTGELF
TRBV10-3	ATGTGGSPLH
TRBV13	ASSPGESSYNEQF
TRBV25-1	ASSVGVSYNEQF
TRBV6-5	ASRSLVGSGIS
TRBV10-3	AISDGPGQAYEQY
TRBV19	ASSTSPDRGEQY
TRBV19	ASSIAGGSYGYT
TRBV5-8	ASSSGTGGRYEQY
TRBV9	ASSVDGGRTDTQY
TRBV7-9	ASSKRNQETQY
TRBV7-8	ASSIPQGGAAGYT
TRBV5-5	ASSPGGEQF
TRBV7-3	ASSLHQRGPDTQY
TRBV19	ASSPLSGTEAF
TRBV4-1	ASSQGQGGQPQH
TRBV7-9	ASSSPGTGFGANVLT
TRBV12-3/TRBV12-4	ASSGQAQETQY
TRBV7-6	ASSPTDSPGMTEAF
TRBV2	ASSGGTRSQPQH
TRBV12-3/TRBV12-4	ASSFTLGENEQF
TRBV6-4	ASSDSPGSSYNEQF
TRBV25-1	ASSAFRDTDTQY